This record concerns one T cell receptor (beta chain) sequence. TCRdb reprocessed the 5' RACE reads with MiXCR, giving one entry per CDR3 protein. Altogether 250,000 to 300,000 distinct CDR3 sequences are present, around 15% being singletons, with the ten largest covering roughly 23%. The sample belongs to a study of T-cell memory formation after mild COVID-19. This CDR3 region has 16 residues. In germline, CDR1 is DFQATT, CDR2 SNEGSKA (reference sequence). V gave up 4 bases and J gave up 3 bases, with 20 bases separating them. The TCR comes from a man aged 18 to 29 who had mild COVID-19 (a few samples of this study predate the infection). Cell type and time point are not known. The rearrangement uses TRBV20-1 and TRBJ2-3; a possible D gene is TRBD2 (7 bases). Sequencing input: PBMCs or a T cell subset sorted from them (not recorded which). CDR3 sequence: CSANPLGRGGTDTQYF. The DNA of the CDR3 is TGCAGTGCTAACCCCCTGGGAAGGGGGGGGACAGATACGCAGTATTTT.